Listed below are T cell receptor beta chains from one sample, sequenced in a study of CD8+ T cells in alopecia areata. TCRdb's table, derived via immunoSEQ multiplex PCR, lists solely in-frame clones and lacks some. Among about 200,000 clones listed, roughly 64% were seen once. The sample here was CD4+ T cells sorted from blood, taken at week 24, from a patient treated with tofacitinib. These TCRs come from a human donor with alopecia areata. Both conserved end residues are part of each CDR3. D genes are given only for firm matches.

j_gene	d_gene	v_gene	CDR3aa
TRBJ2-3	NA	TRBV28	CASSLPSSTDTQYF
TRBJ2-7	NA	TRBV29-1	CSVLDTSYEQYF
TRBJ1-1	TRBD1	TRBV29-1	CSVEDRGNTEAFF
TRBJ2-7	TRBD2	TRBV7-2	CASRDTSGTYEQYF
TRBJ1-1	NA	TRBV19	CASSSTVTTEAFF
TRBJ2-7	TRBD1	TRBV6-5	CASRGQDTYEQYF
TRBJ1-1	NA	TRBV6-5	CASSRGSEAFF
TRBJ1-1	NA	TRBV5-1	CASSSRRTSNTEAFF
TRBJ2-5	TRBD2	TRBV5-1	CASRATSGVETQYF
TRBJ2-7	TRBD1	TRBV5-1	CASSFGTGGYEQYF
TRBJ1-1	TRBD1	TRBV14	CASSQDLTGGTEAFF
TRBJ1-3	NA	TRBV9	CASSPRRASGNTIYF
TRBJ2-3	NA	TRBV7-9	CASSDDPFSDTQYF
TRBJ2-3	TRBD2	TRBV29-1	CSVARAGAGTDTQYF
TRBJ2-3	TRBD1	TRBV7-9	CASSLTTGGPQGTDTQYF
TRBJ2-7	TRBD1	TRBV30	CAWSASDRTPYEQYF
TRBJ1-5	NA	TRBV6-5	CASGANQPQHF
TRBJ1-1	NA	TRBV2	CATALDTSRTGSEAFF
TRBJ2-2	TRBD2	TRBV7-3	CASSPIAGRNTGELFF
TRBJ1-6	TRBD1	TRBV23-1	CASSRTGTGRDNSPLHF
TRBJ1-5	NA	TRBV9	CASSVAGSNQPQHF
TRBJ2-1	TRBD1	TRBV10-2	CASSEQGPSYNEQFF
TRBJ2-5	NA	TRBV5-6	CASSFKETQYF
TRBJ2-6	NA	TRBV6-5	CASSYSRGGANVLTF
TRBJ2-3	TRBD1	TRBV5-6	CASSWTGGDGTDTQYF
TRBJ2-4	TRBD2	TRBV7-2	CASSVRLAGASKNIQYF